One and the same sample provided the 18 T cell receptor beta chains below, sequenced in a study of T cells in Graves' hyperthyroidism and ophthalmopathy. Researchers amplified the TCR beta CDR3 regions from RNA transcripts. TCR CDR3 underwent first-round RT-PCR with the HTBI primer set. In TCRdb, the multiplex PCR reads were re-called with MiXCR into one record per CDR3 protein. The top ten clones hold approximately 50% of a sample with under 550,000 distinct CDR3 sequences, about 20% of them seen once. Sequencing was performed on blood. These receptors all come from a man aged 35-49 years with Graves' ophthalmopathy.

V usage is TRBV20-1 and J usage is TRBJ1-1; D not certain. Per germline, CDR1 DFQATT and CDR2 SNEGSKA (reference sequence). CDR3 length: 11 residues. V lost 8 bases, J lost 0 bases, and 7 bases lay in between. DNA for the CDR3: TGCAGTCTTTCACTGAACACTGAAGCTTTCTTT. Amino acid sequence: CSLSLNTEAFF.

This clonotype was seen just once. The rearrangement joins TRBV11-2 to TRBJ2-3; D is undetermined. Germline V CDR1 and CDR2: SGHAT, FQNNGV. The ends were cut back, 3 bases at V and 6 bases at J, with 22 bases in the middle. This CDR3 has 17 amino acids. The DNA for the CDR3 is TGTGCCAGCAGCTTCCTCCCGTATGAGACCAGCGCGGATACGCAGTATTTT. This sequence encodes CASSFLPYETSADTQYF.

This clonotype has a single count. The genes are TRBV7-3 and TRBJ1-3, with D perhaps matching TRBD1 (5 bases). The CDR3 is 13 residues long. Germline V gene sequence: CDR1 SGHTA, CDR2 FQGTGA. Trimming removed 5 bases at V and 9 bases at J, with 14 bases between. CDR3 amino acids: CASSIIRGSTIYF. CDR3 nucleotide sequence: TGTGCCAGCAGCATAATACGGGGGAGCACCATATATTTT.

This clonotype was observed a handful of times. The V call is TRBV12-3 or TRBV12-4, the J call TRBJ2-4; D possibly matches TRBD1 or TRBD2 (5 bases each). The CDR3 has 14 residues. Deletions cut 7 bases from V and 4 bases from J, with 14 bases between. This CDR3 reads CASTYGTGKNIQYF. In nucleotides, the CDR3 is TGTGCCAGCACCTATGGGACGGGGAAAAACATTCAGTACTTC.

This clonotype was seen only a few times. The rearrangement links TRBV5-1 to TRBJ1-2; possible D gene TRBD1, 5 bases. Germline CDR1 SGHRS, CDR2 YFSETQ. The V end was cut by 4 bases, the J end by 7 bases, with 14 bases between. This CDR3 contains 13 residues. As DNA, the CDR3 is TGCGCCAGCAGCCCGATGGGGAGGGGTGGCTACACCTTC. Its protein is CASSPMGRGGYTF.

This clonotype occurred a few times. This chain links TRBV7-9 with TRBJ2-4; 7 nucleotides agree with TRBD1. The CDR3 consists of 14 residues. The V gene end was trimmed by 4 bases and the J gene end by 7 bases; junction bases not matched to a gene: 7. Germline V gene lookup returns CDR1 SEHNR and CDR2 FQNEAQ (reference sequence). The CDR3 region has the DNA TGTGCCAGCAGCTCCACAGGGGAATCGAACATTCAGTACTTC. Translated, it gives CASSSTGESNIQYF. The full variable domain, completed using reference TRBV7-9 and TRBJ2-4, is DTGVSQNPRHKITKRGQNVTFRCDPISEHNRLYWYRQTLGQGPEFLTYFQNEAQLEKSRLLSDRFSAERPKGSFSTLEIQRTEQGDSAMYLCASSSTGESNIQYFGAGTRLSVL.

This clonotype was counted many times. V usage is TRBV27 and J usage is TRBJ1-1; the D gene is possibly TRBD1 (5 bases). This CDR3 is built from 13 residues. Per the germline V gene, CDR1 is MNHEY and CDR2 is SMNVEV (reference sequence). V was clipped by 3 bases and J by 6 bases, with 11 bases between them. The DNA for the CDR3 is TGTGCCAGCAGTTTCCTGGGGCAGGCTGAAGCTTTCTTT. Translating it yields CASSFLGQAEAFF.

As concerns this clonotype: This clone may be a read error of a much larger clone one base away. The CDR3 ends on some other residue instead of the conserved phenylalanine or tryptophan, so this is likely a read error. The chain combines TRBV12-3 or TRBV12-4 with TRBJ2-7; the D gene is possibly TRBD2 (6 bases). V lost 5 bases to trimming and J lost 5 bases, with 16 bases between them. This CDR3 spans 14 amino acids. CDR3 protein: CASSPRDSINEQYL. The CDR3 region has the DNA TGTGCCAGCAGTCCCAGGGACTCCATCAACGAGCAGTACCTC.

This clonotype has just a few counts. The CDR3 DNA is TGCAGTGCTAGAGAGACAGGATTTTACAATGAGCAGTTCTTC. Amino acids: CSARETGFYNEQFF. This chain uses TRBV20-1 with TRBJ2-1; maybe TRBD1 (6 bases). From germline, CDR1 is DFQATT and CDR2 SNEGSKA (reference sequence). The CDR3 has 14 amino acids. The V end lost 0 bases, the J end lost 4 bases, and 10 bases lay between the germline ends.

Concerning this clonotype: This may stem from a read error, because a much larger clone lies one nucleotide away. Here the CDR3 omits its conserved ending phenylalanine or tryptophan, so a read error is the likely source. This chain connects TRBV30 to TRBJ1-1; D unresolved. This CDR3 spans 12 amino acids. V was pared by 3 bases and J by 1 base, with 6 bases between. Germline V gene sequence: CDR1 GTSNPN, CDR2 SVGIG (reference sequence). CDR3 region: CAWRLGNTEAFS. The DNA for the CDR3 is TGTGCCTGGAGACTCGGGAACACTGAAGCTTTCTCT.

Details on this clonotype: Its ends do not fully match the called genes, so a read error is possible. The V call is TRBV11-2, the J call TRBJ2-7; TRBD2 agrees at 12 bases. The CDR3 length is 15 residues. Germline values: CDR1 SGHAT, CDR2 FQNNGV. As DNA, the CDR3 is TGTGCCAGCAGCTCCCGACTAGCGGGAGACTACGAGCAGCACTTC. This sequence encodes CASSSRLAGDYEQHF.

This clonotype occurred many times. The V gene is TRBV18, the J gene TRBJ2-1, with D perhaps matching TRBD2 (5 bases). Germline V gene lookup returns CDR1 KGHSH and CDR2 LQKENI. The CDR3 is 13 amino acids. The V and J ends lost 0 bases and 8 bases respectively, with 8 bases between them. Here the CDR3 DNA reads TGTGCCAGCTCACCACCCAATAGCGATGAGCAGTTCTTC. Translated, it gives CASSPPNSDEQFF.

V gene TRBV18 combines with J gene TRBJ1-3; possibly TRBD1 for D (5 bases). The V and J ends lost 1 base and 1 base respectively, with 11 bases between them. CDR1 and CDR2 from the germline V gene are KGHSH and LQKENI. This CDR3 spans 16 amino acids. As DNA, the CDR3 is TGTGCCAGCTCACCACAGGGGACGGGATCTGGAAACACCATATATTTT. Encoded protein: CASSPQGTGSGNTIYF. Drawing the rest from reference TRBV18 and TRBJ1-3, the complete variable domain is NAGVMQNPRHLVRRRGQEARLRCSPMKGHSHVYWYRQLPEEGLKFMVYLQKENIIDESGMPKERFSAEFPKEGPSILRIQQVVRGDSAAYFCASSPQGTGSGNTIYFGEGSWLTVV.

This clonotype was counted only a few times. The CDR3 spells CSARVQDNTIYF. The CDR3, as DNA: TGCAGTGCTAGAGTACAGGACAACACCATATATTTT. This rearrangement joins TRBV20-1 to TRBJ1-3; weak D call: TRBD1 (5 bases). The CDR3 spans 12 residues. Trimming removed 1 base at V and 7 bases at J, with 8 bases between. Germline-derived CDR1 and CDR2 are DFQATT and SNEGSKA (reference sequence).

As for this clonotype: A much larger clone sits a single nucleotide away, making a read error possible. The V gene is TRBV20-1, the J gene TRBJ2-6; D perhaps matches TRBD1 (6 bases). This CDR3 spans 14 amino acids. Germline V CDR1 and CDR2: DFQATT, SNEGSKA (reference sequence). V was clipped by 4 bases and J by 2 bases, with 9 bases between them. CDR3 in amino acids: CSANQGTGANVLTF. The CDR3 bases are TGCAGTGCTAATCAGGGGACTGGGGCCAACGTCCTGACTTTC.

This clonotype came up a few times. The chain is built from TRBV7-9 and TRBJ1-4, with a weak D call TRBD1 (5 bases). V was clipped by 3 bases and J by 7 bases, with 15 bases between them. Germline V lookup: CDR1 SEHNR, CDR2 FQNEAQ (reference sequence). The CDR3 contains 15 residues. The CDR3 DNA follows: TGTGCCAGCAGCTTGGATGCAGGGAGGGGTGAAAAACTGTTTTTT. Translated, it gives CASSLDAGRGEKLFF.

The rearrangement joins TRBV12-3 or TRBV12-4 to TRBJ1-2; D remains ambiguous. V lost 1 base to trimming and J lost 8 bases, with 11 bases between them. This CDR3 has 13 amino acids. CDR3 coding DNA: TGTGCCAGCAGTTTAGTAGCCGATCGGGGCTACACCTTC. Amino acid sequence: CASSLVADRGYTF.

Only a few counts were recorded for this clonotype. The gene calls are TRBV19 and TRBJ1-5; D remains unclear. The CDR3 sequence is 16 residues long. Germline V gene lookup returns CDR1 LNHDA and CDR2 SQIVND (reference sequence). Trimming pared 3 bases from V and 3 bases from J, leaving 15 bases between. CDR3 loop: CASSISTSGSNQPQHF. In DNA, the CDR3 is TGTGCCAGTAGTATCTCCACCTCGGGTTCCAATCAGCCCCAGCATTTT.